A selection of T cell receptor beta chains follows, all from one sample in a study of a mutant IDH1 vaccine in newly diagnosed glioma. TCRdb's copy holds only in-frame clones and misses some; the assay was immunoSEQ multiplex PCR. The data hold some 120,000 clones, with about four fifths observed a single time. Their antigens remain unidentified. This specimen consisted of PBMCs, obtained from a glioma patient whose treatment included an IDH1 peptide vaccine. The source of these receptors is a man aged 40-49 years with glioma. Each CDR3 is given with its conserved first and last residue.

V gene: TRBV13; J gene: TRBJ2-7; CDR3 protein: CASSLAGEVGLSYEQYF
V gene: TRBV6-6; J gene: TRBJ2-5; CDR3 protein: CATRQVSSRETQYF
V gene: TRBV18; J gene: TRBJ1-4; CDR3 protein: CASSPATGDEKLFF
V gene: TRBV2; J gene: TRBJ2-7; CDR3 protein: CASGGSGGRAYEQYF
V gene: TRBV27; J gene: TRBJ2-7; CDR3 protein: CASSLLAGGEQYF
V gene: TRBV18; J gene: TRBJ2-7; CDR3 protein: CASSPQQPYEQYF
V gene: TRBV29-1; J gene: TRBJ2-7; CDR3 protein: CSVEEQVSYEQYF
V gene: TRBV5-4; J gene: TRBJ2-5; CDR3 protein: CASSKSRGWETQYF
V gene: TRBV28; J gene: TRBJ1-1; CDR3 protein: CASSLYPGPEAFF
V gene: TRBV7-8; J gene: TRBJ2-1; CDR3 protein: CASSLRAGGFYNEQFF
V gene: TRBV7-2; J gene: TRBJ2-5; CDR3 protein: CASSLAGETQYF
V gene: TRBV6-5; J gene: TRBJ1-5; CDR3 protein: CASSYSRTDNQPQHF
V gene: TRBV14; J gene: TRBJ2-3; CDR3 protein: CASSPRDTPRDTQYF
V gene: TRBV5-1; J gene: TRBJ2-7; CDR3 protein: CASRRGSYEQYF
V gene: TRBV5-4; J gene: TRBJ2-4; CDR3 protein: CASSLGQGIKNIQYF
V gene: TRBV4-3; J gene: TRBJ1-1; CDR3 protein: CASSQGGGARQAFF
V gene: TRBV27; J gene: TRBJ2-5; CDR3 protein: CASRNSRQGAETQYF
V gene: TRBV10-2; J gene: TRBJ2-3; CDR3 protein: CASSDGGEMGTQYF
V gene: TRBV4-2; J gene: TRBJ2-7; CDR3 protein: CASSHGLSYEQYF
V gene: TRBV7-2; J gene: TRBJ2-5; CDR3 protein: CASSLAGGPGETQYF
V gene: TRBV5-4; J gene: TRBJ2-7; CDR3 protein: CASANSPYEQYF
V gene: TRBV6-6; J gene: TRBJ1-5; CDR3 protein: CASNRGLNQPQHF
V gene: TRBV30; J gene: TRBJ2-7; CDR3 protein: CAWRSGGESYEQYF
V gene: TRBV14; J gene: TRBJ2-7; CDR3 protein: CASSQDLLLTGDPEQYF
V gene: TRBV15; J gene: TRBJ1-6; CDR3 protein: CATSSRGLNSPLHF
V gene: TRBV4-2; J gene: TRBJ2-7; CDR3 protein: CASSSSRDSSHEQYF
V gene: TRBV4-1; J gene: TRBJ2-6; CDR3 protein: CASSQDGRNRISGANVLTF
V gene: TRBV9; J gene: TRBJ2-5; CDR3 protein: CASSVGERPHWEETQYF
V gene: TRBV4-3; J gene: TRBJ2-7; CDR3 protein: CASSPGPSSYEQYF
V gene: TRBV5-5; J gene: TRBJ1-1; CDR3 protein: CASSPHAELGEAFF
V gene: TRBV6-7; J gene: TRBJ2-4; CDR3 protein: CASSYSGTGRNIQYF
V gene: TRBV2; J gene: TRBJ2-3; CDR3 protein: CASSPTGVADTQYF
V gene: TRBV7-8; J gene: TRBJ2-7; CDR3 protein: CASSLARTGTYEQYF
V gene: TRBV6-1; J gene: TRBJ2-1; CDR3 protein: CASSEGPQGYNEQFF
V gene: TRBV11-2; J gene: TRBJ2-7; CDR3 protein: CASSLEVSGLYEQYF
V gene: TRBV11-3; J gene: TRBJ1-1; CDR3 protein: CASQGTPGDTEAFF
V gene: TRBV30; J gene: TRBJ1-1; CDR3 protein: CAWGGGSTEAFF
V gene: TRBV7-2; J gene: TRBJ2-7; CDR3 protein: CASSLEASLIYEQYF
V gene: TRBV11-2; J gene: TRBJ2-1; CDR3 protein: CASSLGSEGNEQFF
V gene: TRBV5-4; J gene: TRBJ2-3; CDR3 protein: CASSLDWRGPDTQYF
V gene: TRBV5-1; J gene: TRBJ1-2; CDR3 protein: CASSLALSDYGYTF
V gene: TRBV19; J gene: TRBJ2-1; CDR3 protein: CASTPLAGGTNEQFF
V gene: TRBV4-2; J gene: TRBJ2-1; CDR3 protein: CASSQGPGGGIGSYNEQFF
V gene: TRBV10-3; J gene: TRBJ2-3; CDR3 protein: CASSYRGLAGGTDTQYF
V gene: TRBV6-6; J gene: TRBJ1-2; CDR3 protein: CASSGRTSYGYTF
V gene: TRBV27; J gene: TRBJ2-5; CDR3 protein: CASSFGQGISQYF
V gene: TRBV7-2; J gene: TRBJ2-1; CDR3 protein: CASSFLSGPWTDNEQFF
V gene: TRBV11-2; J gene: TRBJ1-2; CDR3 protein: CASSLGGTGTYGYTF
V gene: TRBV7-6; J gene: TRBJ1-1; CDR3 protein: CASSSGQGRNTEAFF
V gene: TRBV7-3; J gene: TRBJ1-5; CDR3 protein: CASAVGPGSAEPQHF
V gene: TRBV7-9; J gene: TRBJ1-1; CDR3 protein: CASSQVIGTGVAEAFF